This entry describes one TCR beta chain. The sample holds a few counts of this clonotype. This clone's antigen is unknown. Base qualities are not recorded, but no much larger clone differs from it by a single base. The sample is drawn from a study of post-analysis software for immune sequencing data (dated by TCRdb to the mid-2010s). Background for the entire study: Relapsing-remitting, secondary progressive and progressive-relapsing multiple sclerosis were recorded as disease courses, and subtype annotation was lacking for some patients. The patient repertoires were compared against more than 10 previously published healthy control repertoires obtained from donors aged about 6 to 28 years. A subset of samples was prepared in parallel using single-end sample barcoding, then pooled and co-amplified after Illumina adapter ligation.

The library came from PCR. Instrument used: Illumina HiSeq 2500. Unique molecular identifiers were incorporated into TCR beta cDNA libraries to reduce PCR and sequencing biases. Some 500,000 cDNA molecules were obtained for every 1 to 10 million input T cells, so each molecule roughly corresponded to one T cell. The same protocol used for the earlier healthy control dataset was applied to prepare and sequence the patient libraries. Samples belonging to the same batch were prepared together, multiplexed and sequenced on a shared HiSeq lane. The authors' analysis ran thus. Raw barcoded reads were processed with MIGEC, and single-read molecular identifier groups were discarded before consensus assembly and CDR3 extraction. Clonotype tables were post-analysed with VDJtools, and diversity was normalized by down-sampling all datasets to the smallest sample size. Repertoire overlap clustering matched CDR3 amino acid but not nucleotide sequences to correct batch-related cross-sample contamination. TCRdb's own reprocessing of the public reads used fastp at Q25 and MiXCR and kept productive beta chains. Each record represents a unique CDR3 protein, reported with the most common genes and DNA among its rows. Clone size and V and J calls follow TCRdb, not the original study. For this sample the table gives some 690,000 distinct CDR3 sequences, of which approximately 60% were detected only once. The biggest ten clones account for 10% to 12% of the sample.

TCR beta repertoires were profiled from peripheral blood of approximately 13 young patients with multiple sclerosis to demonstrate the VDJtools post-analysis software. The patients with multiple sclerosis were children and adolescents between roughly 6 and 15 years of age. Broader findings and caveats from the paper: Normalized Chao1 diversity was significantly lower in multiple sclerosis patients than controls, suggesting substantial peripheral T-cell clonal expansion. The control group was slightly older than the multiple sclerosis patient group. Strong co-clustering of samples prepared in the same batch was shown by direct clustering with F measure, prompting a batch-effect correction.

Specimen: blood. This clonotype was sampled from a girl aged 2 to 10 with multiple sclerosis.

The DNA sequence is given as TGTGCCAGCTCAGCCAGCCCCACAACTAATGAAAAACTGTTTTTT. Its product reads: CASSASPTTNEKLFF. The chain links TRBV6-5 with TRBJ1-4; no confident D gene assignment can be made. The V and J ends are trimmed by 8 bases and 0 bases, leaving 13 bases between them. Via the germline V gene, CDR1 is MNHEY and CDR2 SVGAGI. The CDR3 contains 15 residues, cysteine and phenylalanine counted. The read is trimmed to its CDR3 DNA, 45 bases read in frame from base 1.